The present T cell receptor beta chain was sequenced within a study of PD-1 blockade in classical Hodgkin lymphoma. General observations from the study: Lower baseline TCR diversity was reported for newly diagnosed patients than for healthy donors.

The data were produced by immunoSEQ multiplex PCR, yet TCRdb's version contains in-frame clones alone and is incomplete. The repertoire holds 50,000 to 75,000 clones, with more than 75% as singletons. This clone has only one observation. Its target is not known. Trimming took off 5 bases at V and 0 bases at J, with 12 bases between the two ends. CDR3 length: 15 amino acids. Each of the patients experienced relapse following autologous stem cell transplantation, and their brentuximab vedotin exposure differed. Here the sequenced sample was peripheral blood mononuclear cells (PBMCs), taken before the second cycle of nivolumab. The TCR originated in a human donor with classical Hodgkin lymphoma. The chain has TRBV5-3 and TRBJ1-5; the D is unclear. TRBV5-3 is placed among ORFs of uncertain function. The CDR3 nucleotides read TGTGCCAGAAGATACGGAACTTATAGCAATCAGCCCCAGCATTTT. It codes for CARRYGTYSNQPQHF.